This note documents a single T cell receptor (beta chain) sequence. One junction end disagrees with the germline gene, perhaps due to a read error. The PCR contained 60 Vbeta and 13 Jbeta primers. Sequencing was performed with immunoSEQ multiplex PCR; in TCRdb, only in-frame clones are kept and a portion is missing. This table has roughly 190,000 clones, roughly 9.4% appearing once. This record comes from a study of cytomegalovirus exposure and HLA in healthy donors. While unrecorded immune exposures were likely, the donors were nominally healthy when sampled. The germline gives CDR1 SGHTA, CDR2 FQGNSA. The CDR3 is 14 amino acids.

Source material: PBMCs. This TCR came from a woman aged 25 to 45 in good health and CMV-seropositive. The V call is TRBV7-2, the J call TRBJ2-7; D perhaps matches TRBD2 (6 bases). The DNA of the CDR3 is TGTGCCAGCAGCCTAGCGTCACGACTCTACGAGCAGTACTTC. Residues: CASSLASRLYEQYF.